The 30 T cell receptor beta chains reported below all come from one sample, sequenced in a study of regulatory T cells in long-lasting Graves disease. Noted time point: persistent/refractory GD, antithyroid drugs over 5 years with positive TRAb. TCR sequences were obtained from RNA taken from PBMCs. CDR3 regions were amplified by Arm-PCR using iRepertoire HTBI primers to build TCR beta libraries. TCRdb called the multiplex PCR reads again in MiXCR, with one record for every CDR3 protein. The sample has roughly 470,000 distinct CDR3 sequences; about a fifth are singletons. Sequenced here: peripheral blood mononuclear cells (PBMCs), sampled when the disease was refractory, from a patient treated with antithyroid drugs. The receptor source for this set is a female donor with Graves disease.

This clonotype was detected ten times or more. The V call is TRBV7-9, the J call TRBJ2-7; D is perhaps TRBD1 (6 bases). This CDR3 is built from 16 residues. Germline V CDR1 and CDR2: SEHNR, FQNEAQ (reference sequence). Trimming left V 0 bases short and J 0 bases short, with 12 bases between. The CDR3 loop is CASSLAGDRISYEQYF. In nucleotides, the CDR3 is TGTGCCAGCAGCTTAGCAGGCGACAGGATCTCCTACGAGCAGTACTTC.

The chain couples TRBV11-2 to TRBJ1-4; D possibly corresponds to TRBD1 (5 bases). Between the trimmed V and J ends, which lost 7 bases and 6 bases, there was a span of 15 bases. In germline, CDR1 is SGHAT, CDR2 FQNNGV. CDR3 length: 14 residues. The CDR3 here is CASTEGLSDEKLFF. For the CDR3, the DNA is TGTGCCAGCACCGAGGGGTTATCGGATGAAAAACTGTTTTTT.

The chain employs TRBV6-2 or TRBV6-3 and TRBJ2-3; 12 nucleotides line up with TRBD2. The CDR3 runs 15 residues. Germline CDR1 and CDR2: MNHEY and SVGEGT. V was pared by 4 bases and J by 4 bases, with 3 bases of the junction left unmatched. The CDR3 is CASSSSSGGADTQYF. The CDR3 DNA reads as TGTGCCAGCAGTTCTTCTAGCGGGGGGGCAGATACGCAGTATTTT.

Turning to this clonotype: Given a much more abundant clone one base away, this may be a read error. This chain joins TRBV5-6 and TRBJ2-1; D possibly uses TRBD1 or TRBD2 (5 bases each). V lost 5 bases, J lost 10 bases, and 13 bases lay in between. Germline CDR1 and CDR2: SGHDT and YYEEEE. CDR3 length: 12 amino acids. In DNA form, the CDR3 reads TGTGCCAGCAGACAACAGGAGGACGAGCAGTTCTTC. Residues: CASRQQEDEQFF.

This clonotype was recorded at least ten times. This chain uses TRBV29-1 with TRBJ1-1, with a tentative D call TRBD1 (6 bases). CDR1 is SQVTM and CDR2 is ANQGSEA in the germline V gene. The V gene lost 6 bases and the J gene lost 0 bases, with 11 bases spanning the gap. CDR3 length: 13 amino acids. This chain's CDR3 is CSVLTGMNTEAFF. The DNA of the CDR3 is TGCAGCGTCCTCACAGGGATGAACACTGAAGCTTTCTTT.

The chain recombines TRBV7-2 with TRBJ2-5; 11 bases agree with TRBD1. V lost 5 bases to trimming and J lost 5 bases; unmatched junction nucleotides: 4. The CDR3 has 14 amino acids. The germline V gene has CDR1 SGHTA and CDR2 FQGNSA. In DNA form, the CDR3 reads TGTGCCAGCAGCCTGGGACAGGGGGTCGAGACCCAGTACTTC. Translated, it gives CASSLGQGVETQYF.

This clonotype was seen a few times. This rearrangement joins TRBV20-1 to TRBJ2-5; 7 positions match TRBD2. CDR3 size: 14 residues. Germline CDR1 is DFQATT and CDR2 is SNEGSKA (reference sequence). The junction had 3 bases not matched to a gene; V was cut back by 0 bases and J by 2 bases. CDR3 residues: CSARDAGGQETQYF. CDR3 bases: TGCAGTGCTAGAGATGCCGGGGGGCAAGAGACCCAGTACTTC.

This clonotype showed up many times. The gene calls are TRBV30 and TRBJ2-5; D gene unclear. Trimming stripped 0 bases from V and 4 bases from J, with 6 bases between. Germline values: CDR1 GTSNPN, CDR2 SVGIG (reference sequence). This CDR3 spans 12 amino acids. The CDR3 region is CAWSVMGETQYF. The CDR3 DNA sequence: TGTGCCTGGAGTGTTATGGGAGAGACCCAGTACTTC.

This clonotype showed up just a few times. The gene calls are TRBV5-1 and TRBJ2-7, with 7 bases identical to TRBD1. CDR3 length: 13 amino acids. Losses at the gene ends were 4 bases for V and 3 bases for J; bases not matched to a gene: 4. The germline V gene encodes CDR1 SGHRS and CDR2 YFSETQ. The CDR3 loop reads CASSKGQNYEQYF. In DNA, the CDR3 is TGCGCCAGCAGCAAGGGACAGAACTACGAGCAGTACTTC. Full variable domain (rest looked up from reference TRBV5-1 and TRBJ2-7): KAGVTQTPRYLIKTRGQQVTLSCSPISGHRSVSWYQQTPGQGLQFLFEYFSETQRNKGNFPGRFSGRQFSNSRSEMNVSTLELGDSALYLCASSKGQNYEQYFGPGTRLTVT.

This clonotype has at least ten counts. The genes are TRBV6-5 and TRBJ2-5; the D gene could be TRBD1 or TRBD2 (5 bases each). In germline, CDR1 is MNHEY, CDR2 SVGAGI. CDR3 size: 15 residues. V gave up 0 bases and J gave up 4 bases, with 12 bases separating them. CDR3 DNA sequence: TGTGCCAGCAGTTACTCCGGGGACCCCTTAGAGACCCAGTACTTC. Protein: CASSYSGDPLETQYF.

A word on this clonotype: A read error may be the cause here, since a much bigger clone is one base away. The CDR3 DNA sequence: TGTGTCTGGAGTGGAGACAGGAGAGGAGGCTACACCTTC. Amino acid sequence: CVWSGDRRGGYTF. The rearrangement uses TRBV30 and TRBJ1-2; D possibly corresponds to TRBD1 (6 bases). The length of the CDR3 is 13 residues. Germline CDR1 reads GTSNPN; CDR2 reads SVGIG (reference sequence). The whole variable domain, remainder taken from reference TRBV30 and TRBJ1-2, is SQTIHQWPATLVQPVGSPLSLECTVEGTSNPNLYWYRQAAGRGLQLLFYSVGIGQISSEVPQNLSASRPQDRQFILSSKKLLLSDSGFYLCVWSGDRRGGYTFGSGTRLTVV.

V is TRBV7-3 and J is TRBJ2-3; D remains unclear. The CDR3 has 13 residues. Trimming stripped 0 bases from V and 6 bases from J, with 7 bases between. In germline, CDR1 is SGHTA, CDR2 FQGTGA. The CDR3 is CASSLTFGDTQYF. CDR3 nucleotide sequence: TGTGCCAGCAGCTTAACGTTTGGGGATACGCAGTATTTT.

This clonotype came up many times. The chain employs TRBV3-1 and TRBJ2-2, with D perhaps TRBD1 (6 bases). There are 15 residues in the CDR3. Germline V gene data show CDR1 as LGHDT and CDR2 as YNNKEL (reference sequence). V was pared by 4 bases and J by 5 bases, with 14 bases between. Here the CDR3 reads CASSLIGGDTGELFF. The CDR3 DNA follows: TGTGCCAGCAGCCTCATAGGGGGAGATACCGGGGAGCTGTTTTTT.

The J gene is TRBJ2-7, the V gene TRBV24-1; D is ambiguous. Germline CDR1 is KGHDR and CDR2 is SFDVKD. The CDR3 is 14 amino acids. V lost 7 bases and J lost 1, with 13 bases in between. CDR3 sequence reads: CATSAPGPSYEQYF. In nucleotides, the CDR3 is TGTGCCACCAGCGCTCCCGGGCCTTCCTACGAGCAGTACTTC.

This clonotype was detected a few times. The chain carries TRBV4-1 and TRBJ2-2, with D possibly TRBD2 on 6 matching bases. Germline V CDR1 and CDR2: MGHRA, YSYEKL. This CDR3 has 15 amino acids. The V end lost 4 bases, the J end lost 7 bases, and 16 bases lay between the germline ends. In DNA form, the CDR3 reads TGCGCCAGCAGCCCCGACCTAGCGCTTGGCGGGGAGCTGTTTTTT. Translating gives CASSPDLALGGELFF.

The J gene is TRBJ1-3, the V gene TRBV12-3 or TRBV12-4, with D possibly matching TRBD1 (6 bases). The V gene lost 7 bases and the J gene lost 4 bases, with 20 bases spanning the gap. The CDR3 contains 16 residues. Here the CDR3 reads CASTSDSGALGNTIYF. In DNA, the CDR3 is TGTGCCAGCACTAGCGACTCGGGGGCGTTGGGAAACACCATATATTTT.

Note on this clonotype: A much larger clone is a single base away; this may be a read error. This chain connects TRBV28 to TRBJ1-1, with D perhaps matching TRBD1 (6 bases). The CDR3 sequence is 15 residues long. The germline V gene has CDR1 MDHEN and CDR2 SYDVKM. In nucleotides, the CDR3 is TGTGCCTGCAGTACCCCCGGACAGCGGAACACTGAAGCTTTCTTT. Translated, it gives CACSTPGQRNTEAFF. Variable domain in full (rest from reference TRBV28 and TRBJ1-1): DVKVTQSSRYLVKRTGEKVFLECVQDMDHENMFWYRQDPGLGLRLIYFSYDVKMKEKGDIPEGYSVSREKKERFSLILESASTNQTSMYLCACSTPGQRNTEAFFGQGTRLTVV.

This clonotype came up many times. The rearrangement uses TRBV28 and TRBJ1-2; tentative D call: TRBD1 (6 bases). V was trimmed by 6 bases and J by 5 bases, leaving 16 bases between them. Germline V gene lookup returns CDR1 MDHEN and CDR2 SYDVKM. The CDR3 covers 14 residues. CDR3 nucleotide sequence: TGTGCCAGCAGACAGCGGGGGGCTGGGTATGGCTACACCTTC. It yields the protein CASRQRGAGYGYTF.

As regards this clonotype: Given a much more abundant clone one base away, this may be a read error. This rearrangement joins TRBV6-2 or TRBV6-3 to TRBJ1-6; D may be TRBD1 (6 bases). Trimming left V 6 bases short and J 8 bases short, with 17 bases between. Germline V gene data show CDR1 as MNHEY and CDR2 as SVGEGT. The CDR3 loop spans 15 amino acids. The CDR3 here is CASRGDRLGYSPLHF. In DNA form, the CDR3 reads TGTGCCAGCAGGGGAGACAGGTTGGGATATTCACCCCTCCACTTT.

This clonotype was observed a few times. The rearrangement links TRBV2 to TRBJ2-1; TRBD2 aligns across 8 bases. V trimming: 6 bases; J trimming: 15 bases; junction bases outside the gene matches: 13. Germline V gives CDR1 SNHLY, CDR2 FYNNEI. CDR3 length: 13 amino acids. The DNA of the CDR3 is TGTGCCAGCAGCGGAGGGGTAGCGGGATGGGGGTTCTTC. Amino acids: CASSGGVAGWGFF. Variable domain in full (rest from reference TRBV2 and TRBJ2-1): EPEVTQTPSHQVTQMGQEVILRCVPISNHLYFYWYRQILGQKVEFLVSFYNNEISEKSEIFDDQFSVERPDGSNFTLKIRSTKLEDSAMYFCASSGGVAGWGFFGPGTRLTVL.

For this clonotype: Germline is not matched at one junction end, which may reflect a read error. The chain links TRBV5-1 to TRBJ1-1; a weak D match, TRBD1 (6 bases). The CDR3 is 15 residues long. Looked up from germline, CDR1 is SGHRS and CDR2 is YFSETQ. This CDR3 reads CASSLQIYQGPEAFF. CDR3 nucleotide sequence: TGTGCCAGCAGCTTGCAGATTTACCAGGGGCCTGAAGCTTTCTTT.

This clonotype was observed a handful of times. The chain couples TRBV10-3 to TRBJ2-7, with 10 bases aligning to TRBD2. The CDR3 length is 13 residues. J gave up 4 bases and V 10 bases, and 7 bases lay outside the gene matches. The germline V gene has CDR1 ENHRY and CDR2 SYGVKD. The CDR3 DNA is TGTGCCACGGCTAGCGGGAGTTTTTACGAGCAGTACTTC. As protein: CATASGSFYEQYF.

The chain employs TRBV28 and TRBJ2-5; 8 positions match TRBD1. The germline V gene encodes CDR1 MDHEN and CDR2 SYDVKM. The length of the CDR3 is 13 residues. The V gene end was trimmed by 5 bases and the J gene end by 4 bases; junction bases not matched to a gene: 3. The CDR3 coding sequence is TGTGCCAGCAGTCGGACAGGGCTAGAGACCCAGTACTTC. It codes for CASSRTGLETQYF. Full variable domain (remainder filled in from reference TRBV28 and TRBJ2-5): DVKVTQSSRYLVKRTGEKVFLECVQDMDHENMFWYRQDPGLGLRLIYFSYDVKMKEKGDIPEGYSVSREKKERFSLILESASTNQTSMYLCASSRTGLETQYFGPGTRLLVL.

At least ten counts were recorded for this clonotype. This chain uses TRBV7-9 with TRBJ2-5; no definite D call. CDR3 length: 14 amino acids. V lost 1 base to trimming and J lost 2 bases, with 8 bases between them. Germline CDR1 and CDR2: SEHNR and FQNEAQ (reference sequence). The CDR3 protein is CASSLGHYQETQYF. In DNA form, the CDR3 reads TGTGCCAGCAGCTTAGGACACTATCAAGAGACCCAGTACTTC.

This clonotype was observed at least ten times. The chain carries TRBV11-2 and TRBJ2-2; a weak D match, TRBD2 (6 bases). The germline gives CDR1 SGHAT, CDR2 FQNNGV. The CDR3 length is 15 residues. V shed 4 bases and J shed 6 bases, with 15 bases lying between them. This CDR3 is CASSSRLEKPGELFF. Here the CDR3 DNA reads TGTGCCAGCAGCTCCAGACTAGAGAAGCCCGGGGAGCTGTTTTTT.

This sequence joins TRBV7-9 and TRBJ2-7; D unclear. V was trimmed by 3 bases and J by 2 bases, leaving 11 bases between them. CDR1 and CDR2 (germline): SEHNR, FQNEAQ (reference sequence). This CDR3 region has 14 residues. The CDR3 is CASSFPTPPYEQYF. Here the CDR3 DNA reads TGTGCCAGCAGCTTTCCCACGCCCCCCTACGAGCAGTACTTC. The variable domain in full, completed from reference TRBV7-9 and TRBJ2-7, reads DTGVSQNPRHKITKRGQNVTFRCDPISEHNRLYWYRQTLGQGPEFLTYFQNEAQLEKSRLLSDRFSAERPKGSFSTLEIQRTEQGDSAMYLCASSFPTPPYEQYFGPGTRLTVT.

This clonotype has ten or more counts. The rearrangement uses TRBV6-1 and TRBJ1-1; D is ambiguous. The CDR3 extends over 11 amino acids. V lost 6 bases, J lost 11 bases, and 13 bases lay in between. CDR1 and CDR2 from the germline V gene are MNHNS and SASEGT. The CDR3 loop reads CASSSNSGAFF. The CDR3 coding sequence is TGTGCCAGCAGCTCGAACAGCGGGGCTTTCTTT.

The chain joins TRBV12-3 or TRBV12-4 to TRBJ2-3; D possibly corresponds to TRBD1 (7 bases). The CDR3 loop spans 15 amino acids. Trimming cost V 3 bases and J 6 bases, with 16 bases left between them. In DNA form, the CDR3 reads TGTGCCAGCAGTTTGGAGGGGGCCGTTTTGGATACGCAGTATTTT. Protein: CASSLEGAVLDTQYF.

This clonotype was picked up a small number of times. This chain links TRBV29-1 with TRBJ2-2; D remains unclear. This CDR3 spans 13 amino acids. V lost 4 bases and J lost 5, with 11 bases in between. The germline CDR1 and CDR2 sequences are SQVTM and ANQGSEA. For the CDR3, the DNA is TGCAGCGTTGTATCCGGATTTACCGGGGAGCTGTTTTTT. Amino acids: CSVVSGFTGELFF.

This sequence joins TRBV10-3 and TRBJ1-2, with 7 nucleotides matching TRBD1. The length of the CDR3 is 15 residues. Unmatched junction bases numbered 6, after V lost 2 bases and J lost 3 bases. Germline CDR1 ENHRY, CDR2 SYGVKD. The CDR3 sequence is CAISEKDRPYYGYTF. CDR3 coding DNA: TGTGCCATCAGTGAGAAGGACAGGCCATACTATGGCTACACCTTC.